These 24 T cell receptor beta chains originate from one sample sequenced in a study of cytomegalovirus exposure and HLA in healthy donors. The PCR employed 60 Vbeta primers together with 13 Jbeta primers. Clones were read by immunoSEQ multiplex PCR, and TCRdb kept only the in-frame ones, dropping some. The table shows 120,000 to 150,000 clones, with about 80% occurring only once. The sequenced sample consisted of PBMCs. All receptors derive from a man aged 40-49 years in good health and CMV-seropositive.

V is TRBV7-6 and J is TRBJ1-5; TRBD1 is a possible D gene (5 bases). The ends were cut back, 5 bases at V and 0 bases at J, with 14 bases in the middle. The CDR3 loop spans 16 amino acids. Looked up from germline, CDR1 is SGHVS and CDR2 is FNYEAQ. For the CDR3, the DNA is TGTGCCAGCAGCCCGCTTGGGGCTTATAGCAATCAGCCCCAGCATTTT. Residues: CASSPLGAYSNQPQHF.

The V call is TRBV7-8, the J call TRBJ2-1; a possible D gene is TRBD1 (6 bases). There are 15 residues in the CDR3. Germline V CDR1 and CDR2: SGHVS, FQNEAQ. The V and J ends lost 3 bases and 8 bases respectively, with 17 bases between them. The CDR3 nucleotides read TGTGCCAGCAGCTTCCTCAAGGGGGTGATGGATGAGCAGTTCTTC. Protein sequence: CASSFLKGVMDEQFF.

The gene calls are TRBV29-1 and TRBJ2-6; weak D call: TRBD2 (6 bases). The V gene lost 0 bases and the J gene lost 6 bases, with 12 bases spanning the gap. CDR1 SQVTM and CDR2 ANQGSEA come from the germline V gene. The CDR3 consists of 15 residues. The CDR3 DNA reads as TGCAGCGTTGAAGAGGAACCGGGAGCGGCCAACGTCCTGACTTTC. Translating it yields CSVEEEPGAANVLTF.

This chain joins TRBV2 and TRBJ2-7; a weak D match, TRBD2 (6 bases). The CDR3 is made up of 12 amino acids. Germline V gives CDR1 SNHLY, CDR2 FYNNEI. V lost 10 bases and J lost 4, with 14 bases in between. The CDR3 DNA reads TGTGCCACGGGACTCACTGGTTACGAGCAGTACTTC. It encodes CATGLTGYEQYF.

The chain couples TRBV6-4 to TRBJ1-1, with TRBD1 as a possible D gene (5 bases). In germline, CDR1 is MRHNA, CDR2 SNTAGT. The V end was cut by 3 bases, the J end by 10 bases, with 15 bases between. The CDR3 contains 13 residues. The CDR3, as DNA: TGTGCCAGCAGTGAATCGACTGGCGACAGAGCTTTCTTT. This encodes CASSESTGDRAFF.

The chain employs TRBV7-3 and TRBJ2-5; 9 bases agree with TRBD1. The V and J ends lost 6 bases and 5 bases, in that order; junction bases with no gene match: 4. Per germline, CDR1 SGHTA and CDR2 FQGTGA. The CDR3 loop spans 13 amino acids. This CDR3 is CASSRGTGETQYF. The CDR3 nucleotides read TGTGCCAGCAGTCGTGGGACAGGGGAGACCCAGTACTTC.

The chain recombines TRBV7-9 with TRBJ1-2; the D gene is possibly TRBD1 (6 bases). This CDR3 region has 13 residues. Germline lookup yields CDR1 SEHNR and CDR2 FQNEAQ (reference sequence). The V end was cut by 5 bases, the J end by 6 bases, with 13 bases between. CDR3 DNA: TGTGCCAGCAGCCAAATTAGACAGGATGGCTACACCTTC. Residues: CASSQIRQDGYTF.

The chain joins TRBV5-1 to TRBJ2-3, with 11 nucleotides matching TRBD2. After removal of 0 bases from V and 2 bases from J, the junction contained 2 bases not matched to a gene. This CDR3 is 16 amino acids long. From germline, CDR1 is SGHRS and CDR2 YFSETQ. The CDR3 loop reads CASSLGLAGPTDTQYF. Here the CDR3 DNA reads TGCGCCAGCAGCTTGGGACTAGCGGGGCCCACAGATACGCAGTATTTT.

V gene TRBV7-2 combines with J gene TRBJ1-1; 8 nucleotides agree with TRBD1. The length of the CDR3 is 14 residues. Trimming cost V 7 bases and J 3 bases; bases outside gene matches: 7. Germline V CDR1 and CDR2: SGHTA, FQGNSA. CDR3 nucleotide sequence: TGTGCCAGCACCAGTCAGGGGGCAGACACTGAAGCTTTCTTT. Its protein product is CASTSQGADTEAFF.

The chain joins TRBV4-3 to TRBJ2-5, with D maybe TRBD2 (6 bases). From germline, CDR1 is LGHNA and CDR2 YSLEER. The CDR3 spans 15 residues. V gave up 1 base and J gave up 4 bases, with 13 bases separating them. The CDR3: CASSQARSGGETQYF. CDR3 DNA sequence: TGCGCCAGCAGCCAAGCACGGTCCGGGGGAGAGACCCAGTACTTC.

The gene calls are TRBV4-1 and TRBJ2-1; 7 bases align to TRBD1. The junction had 11 bases not matched to a gene; V was cut back by 1 base and J by 5 bases. The CDR3 runs 17 residues. The germline V gene encodes CDR1 MGHRA and CDR2 YSYEKL. The CDR3 sequence: CASSQVGTHRGNNEQFF. DNA for the CDR3: TGCGCCAGCAGCCAAGTTGGGACACACAGGGGAAACAATGAGCAGTTCTTC.

V is TRBV30 and J is TRBJ2-7; weak D call: TRBD1 (6 bases). This CDR3 is 11 amino acids long. The V and J ends lost 3 bases and 8 bases respectively, with 11 bases between them. The germline V gene has CDR1 GTSNPN and CDR2 SVGIG (reference sequence). The CDR3 sequence: CAWREQGQQYF. The DNA of the CDR3 is TGTGCCTGGAGGGAACAGGGTCAGCAGTACTTC.

This clone was seen a handful of times. The V call is TRBV9, the J call TRBJ2-5, with 8 positions matching TRBD2. The V segment lost 1 base and the J segment 2 bases; nucleotides outside the gene matches: 4. Germline V lookup: CDR1 SGDLS, CDR2 YYNGEE. This CDR3 is built from 15 residues. In DNA, the CDR3 is TGTGCCAGCAGCGTAACTCCGGGGGGGCAAGAGACCCAGTACTTC. It is translated as CASSVTPGGQETQYF.

This clone was seen more than once but under ten times. The V gene is TRBV6-1, the J gene TRBJ1-2, with D perhaps TRBD1 (5 bases). Trimming left V 2 bases short and J 4 bases short, with 8 bases between. The length of the CDR3 is 13 residues. Germline V gene lookup returns CDR1 MNHNS and CDR2 SASEGT. CDR3 DNA: TGTGCCAGCAGTGAACAGGGTTCCTATGGCTACACCTTC. It yields the protein CASSEQGSYGYTF.

CDR3 sequence reads: CASSPGRDTEAFF. The CDR3 coding sequence is TGTGCCAGCAGCCCGGGAAGGGACACTGAAGCTTTCTTT. This chain uses TRBV7-9 with TRBJ1-1; no clear D. The V gene lost 5 bases and the J gene lost 3 bases, with 10 bases spanning the gap. This CDR3 contains 13 residues. The germline gives CDR1 SEHNR, CDR2 FQNEAQ (reference sequence).

This chain uses TRBV6-5 with TRBJ2-3; TRBD2 aligns across 9 bases. CDR3 length: 13 amino acids. CDR1 and CDR2 from the germline V gene are MNHEY and SVGAGI. The ends lost 5 bases at V and 6 bases at J; junction bases unmatched: 3. DNA of the CDR3: TGTGCCAGCAGTCCGGGACTAGCTGATACGCAGTATTTT. It codes for CASSPGLADTQYF.

The chain links TRBV29-1 to TRBJ1-2, with D hard to call. Germline V lookup: CDR1 SQVTM, CDR2 ANQGSEA. The CDR3 length is 15 residues. Deletions cut 4 bases from V and 5 bases from J, with 20 bases between. The CDR3 DNA is TGCAGCGTTGGTCCTCCGTCGGTACGCCGGTATGGCTACACCTTC. This gives the protein CSVGPPSVRRYGYTF.

J is TRBJ2-7 and V is TRBV19, with 9 positions matching TRBD1. Germline V gives CDR1 LNHDA, CDR2 SQIVND (reference sequence). The CDR3 has 14 amino acids. Trimming took 7 bases from V and 1 from J; bases not matched to a gene: 5. In DNA, the CDR3 is TGTGCCAGTAAGACCGGGACAGGGTCCTACGAGCAGTACTTC. Amino acid sequence: CASKTGTGSYEQYF.

The gene calls are TRBV23-1 and TRBJ2-7; TRBD2 agrees at 10 bases. TRBV23-1 is reported as an ORF; its role is uncertain. The CDR3 extends over 17 amino acids. V dropped 2 bases and J dropped 0; count of bases not matched to a gene: 7. CDR3 sequence: CASSQPITSGDSYEQYF. The CDR3 DNA reads TGCGCCAGCAGTCAACCAATTACTAGCGGGGACTCCTACGAGCAGTACTTC.

The rearrangement uses TRBV19 and TRBJ2-7, with 9 bases identical to TRBD1. V trimming: 3 bases; J trimming: 2 bases; junction bases outside the gene matches: 2. This CDR3 spans 14 amino acids. Germline CDR1 is LNHDA and CDR2 is SQIVND (reference sequence). The CDR3 here is CASSMDRGPYEQYF. The CDR3 bases are TGTGCCAGTAGTATGGACAGGGGTCCCTACGAGCAGTACTTC. The whole variable domain, remainder taken from reference TRBV19 and TRBJ2-7, is DGGITQSPKYLFRKEGQNVTLSCEQNLNHDAMYWYRQDPGQGLRLIYYSQIVNDFQKGDIAEGYSVSREKKESFPLTVTSAQKNPTAFYLCASSMDRGPYEQYFGPGTRLTVT.

This clone has a single count. This sequence joins TRBV5-1 and TRBJ2-7, with TRBD1 matching 10 bases. Trimming took 4 bases from V and 6 from J; bases not matched to a gene: 4. The germline V gene has CDR1 SGHRS and CDR2 YFSETQ. The CDR3 runs 13 residues. The CDR3 DNA sequence: TGCGCCAGCAGCCCTGGACAGGGGGTCGAGCAGTACTTC. It translates to CASSPGQGVEQYF. Together with reference TRBV5-1 and TRBJ2-7, the CDR3 gives the full variable domain: KAGVTQTPRYLIKTRGQQVTLSCSPISGHRSVSWYQQTPGQGLQFLFEYFSETQRNKGNFPGRFSGRQFSNSRSEMNVSTLELGDSALYLCASSPGQGVEQYFGPGTRLTVT.

The gene calls are TRBV7-3 and TRBJ1-1, with a tentative D call TRBD1 (5 bases). This CDR3 region has 15 residues. Germline CDR1 is SGHTA and CDR2 is FQGTGA. Trimming took off 3 bases at V and 1 base at J, with 12 bases between the two ends. The CDR3 region is CASSFQGNQNTEAFF. DNA for the CDR3: TGTGCCAGCAGCTTTCAGGGCAACCAGAACACTGAAGCTTTCTTT.

This clone was counted a single time. The genes are TRBV5-1 and TRBJ2-1, with TRBD2 matching over 9 bases. CDR1 is SGHRS, CDR2 YFSETQ, per germline. Trimming took 0 bases from V and 6 from J; bases not matched to a gene: 7. The CDR3 has 16 amino acids. The CDR3, as DNA: TGCGCCAGCAGCTTGGGGGGGCTAGCGGGGCTCAATGAGCAGTTCTTC. It encodes CASSLGGLAGLNEQFF.

The chain links TRBV7-9 to TRBJ1-2; D gene unclear. Trimming took 5 bases from V and 1 from J, leaving 2 bases between them. The CDR3 is made up of 11 amino acids. CDR1 and CDR2 (germline): SEHNR, FQNEAQ (reference sequence). The CDR3 sequence is CASSHNYGYTF. In DNA form, the CDR3 reads TGTGCCAGCAGCCATAACTATGGCTACACCTTC.